These 2 T cell receptor beta chains originate from one sample sequenced in a study of blood T cell repertoires in COVID-19. Sequencing used immunoSEQ multiplex PCR; TCRdb keeps in-frame clones, though not all of them. This table holds 320,000 or so clones, 87% found once. Source material: PBMCs or T cells enriched from blood (not recorded which). These TCRs come from a woman aged 30 to 39 who had recovered from COVID-19.

This sequence joins TRBV5-1 and TRBJ1-6; 7 positions match TRBD1. V dropped 0 bases and J dropped 2; count of bases not matched to a gene: 8. This CDR3 has 18 residues. From germline, CDR1 is SGHRS and CDR2 YFSETQ. CDR3 sequence (DNA): TGCGCCAGCAGCTTGGTCCAACAGGGGTCTGCCTATAATTCACCCCTCCACTTT. Protein: CASSLVQQGSAYNSPLHF. Supplemented by reference TRBV5-1 and TRBJ1-6, the full variable domain reads KAGVTQTPRYLIKTRGQQVTLSCSPISGHRSVSWYQQTPGQGLQFLFEYFSETQRNKGNFPGRFSGRQFSNSRSEMNVSTLELGDSALYLCASSLVQQGSAYNSPLHFGNGTRLTVT.

The chain recombines TRBV6-2 or TRBV6-3 with TRBJ2-7; 14 bases map to TRBD2. Germline V gene data show CDR1 as MNHEY and CDR2 as SVGEGT. With V trimmed by 5 bases and J by 2 bases, 2 bases remained unmatched. This CDR3 spans 15 amino acids. CDR3 protein: CASSRTSGGPYEQYF. In nucleotides, the CDR3 is TGTGCCAGCAGTCGGACTAGCGGGGGGCCCTACGAGCAGTACTTC.